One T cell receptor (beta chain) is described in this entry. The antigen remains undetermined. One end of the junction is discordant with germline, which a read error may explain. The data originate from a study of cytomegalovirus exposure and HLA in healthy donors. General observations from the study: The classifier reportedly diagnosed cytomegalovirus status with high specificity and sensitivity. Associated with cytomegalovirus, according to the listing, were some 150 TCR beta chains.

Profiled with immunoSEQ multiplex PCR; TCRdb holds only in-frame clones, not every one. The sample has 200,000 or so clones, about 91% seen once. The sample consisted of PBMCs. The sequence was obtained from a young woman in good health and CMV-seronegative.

The CDR3 spells CASREGRLNQPQHF. In DNA form, the CDR3 reads TGTGCCAGCAGGGAAGGGCGGCTCAATCAGCCCCAGCATTTT. The chain links TRBV2 to TRBJ1-5; D remains ambiguous. The CDR3 has 14 residues. Germline V gives CDR1 SNHLY, CDR2 FYNNEI.